The 29 T cell receptor beta chains reported below all come from one sample, sequenced in a study of blood T cell repertoires in COVID-19. Using immunoSEQ multiplex PCR, the repertoire was profiled, and TCRdb retains in-frame clones only, with some absent. The profile shows 150,000 to 200,000 clones, 80% to 85% of them singletons. Material: peripheral blood. The receptors derive from a woman between 35 and 50 years old with acute or convalescent COVID-19.

In this sample, this clone turned up a few times. The chain combines TRBV7-9 with TRBJ2-7; 7 bases agree with TRBD1. V was clipped by 5 bases and J by 2 bases; unmatched bases: 9. Germline CDR1 SEHNR, CDR2 FQNEAQ (reference sequence). There are 15 residues in the CDR3. The chain's CDR3 is CASSPRDSVPYEQYF. In nucleotides, the CDR3 is TGTGCCAGCAGCCCCCGGGACAGCGTTCCCTACGAGCAGTACTTC.

This clone came up a few times. This chain joins TRBV28 and TRBJ2-2; the match to TRBD1 covers 8 bases. The CDR3 runs to 18 residues. Germline V gene lookup returns CDR1 MDHEN and CDR2 SYDVKM. Losses at the gene ends were 3 bases for V and 4 bases for J; bases not matched to a gene: 13. The CDR3 region has the DNA TGTGCCAGCAGTTTTGGTTCCAGGGGGCGTATGGCCACCGGGGAGCTGTTTTTT. Amino acids: CASSFGSRGRMATGELFF.

The chain employs TRBV10-1 and TRBJ2-7, with TRBD2 matching over 13 bases. J gave up 5 bases and V 2 bases, and 3 bases lay outside the gene matches. CDR1 is WNHNN, CDR2 SYGVQD, per germline (reference sequence). The CDR3 is 15 residues long. The CDR3, as DNA: TGCGCCAGCAGTGAGACTAGCGGGAGGGCCGACGAGCAGTACTTC. This gives the protein CASSETSGRADEQYF.

This chain links TRBV5-6 with TRBJ1-2, with D unclear. The germline gives CDR1 SGHDT, CDR2 YYEEEE. The CDR3 is made up of 13 amino acids. Trimming cost V 4 bases and J 3 bases, with 10 bases left between them. The CDR3 spells CASSRPEDYGYTF. The CDR3 bases are TGTGCCAGCAGCCGACCGGAGGACTATGGCTACACCTTC.

The chain is built from TRBV9 and TRBJ2-2; 9 nucleotides line up with TRBD1. The CDR3 covers 15 residues. Per the germline V gene, CDR1 is SGDLS and CDR2 is YYNGEE. The J segment lost 3 bases and the V segment lost 2 bases, leaving 2 bases of the junction unmatched. CDR3 protein: CASSVRTGDTGELFF. CDR3 in DNA: TGTGCCAGCAGCGTTAGGACAGGGGACACCGGGGAGCTGTTTTTT.

The chain is built from TRBV10-3 and TRBJ2-3; TRBD2 might be the D (5 bases). Trimming pared 10 bases from V and 2 bases from J, leaving 16 bases between. The V gene's germline CDR1 is ENHRY and CDR2 SYGVKD. The CDR3 is made up of 14 amino acids. The CDR3 nucleotides are TGTGCCACCCTAAGAGGTCGGGACACAGATACGCAGTATTTT. It translates to CATLRGRDTDTQYF.

This clone was seen ten or more times. The V gene is TRBV30, the J gene TRBJ2-1, with D unresolved. CDR1 and CDR2 (germline): GTSNPN, SVGIG (reference sequence). V was pared by 4 bases and J by 10 bases, with 11 bases between. The CDR3 spans 11 residues. The CDR3 protein is CAWTPMSEQFF. In DNA, the CDR3 is TGTGCCTGGACCCCAATGTCAGAGCAGTTCTTC.

The chain recombines TRBV15 with TRBJ2-6; no clear D. Trimming pared 7 bases from V and 3 bases from J, leaving 7 bases between. The CDR3 sequence is 13 residues long. Germline V gives CDR1 LNHNV, CDR2 YYDKDF (reference sequence). The CDR3, as DNA: TGTGCCACCAACGTAGTTGGGGCCAACGTCCTGACTTTC. It translates to CATNVVGANVLTF.

V gene TRBV30 combines with J gene TRBJ1-2, with D maybe TRBD1 (5 bases). The CDR3 covers 15 residues. Germline V gene data show CDR1 as GTSNPN and CDR2 as SVGIG (reference sequence). V lost 2 bases and J lost 4, with 17 bases in between. CDR3 sequence: CAWSPLQTVLYGYTF. DNA for the CDR3: TGTGCCTGGAGTCCCCTTCAGACAGTACTCTATGGCTACACCTTC. Full variable domain (remainder filled in from reference TRBV30 and TRBJ1-2): SQTIHQWPATLVQPVGSPLSLECTVEGTSNPNLYWYRQAAGRGLQLLFYSVGIGQISSEVPQNLSASRPQDRQFILSSKKLLLSDSGFYLCAWSPLQTVLYGYTFGSGTRLTVV.

For this clone: Other DNA sequences from this sample encode an identical CDR3 as well. In DNA, the CDR3 is TGTGCCAGCAGCCAAGGAGACTCTGGAAACACCATATATTTT. Translating it yields CASSQGDSGNTIYF. This chain joins TRBV3-1 (or the pseudogene TRBV3-2) and TRBJ1-3; D is uncertain. CDR1 LGHDT and CDR2 YNNKEL come from the germline V gene (reference sequence). There are 14 residues in the CDR3. V gave up 1 base and J gave up 0 bases, with 4 bases separating them.

V usage is TRBV3-1 (or the pseudogene TRBV3-2) and J usage is TRBJ1-1; maybe TRBD1 (6 bases). Germline assignment: CDR1 LGHDT and CDR2 YNNKEL (reference sequence). V was trimmed by 5 bases and J by 4 bases, leaving 11 bases between them. CDR3 length equals 13 residues. Here the CDR3 DNA reads TGTGCCAGCAGCAGTACCAGGGGCACTGAAGCTTTCTTT. Amino acids: CASSSTRGTEAFF.

This chain joins TRBV19 and TRBJ1-1; D is unresolved. CDR1 is LNHDA and CDR2 is SQIVND in the germline V gene (reference sequence). This CDR3 contains 14 residues. Trimming cost V 4 bases and J 3 bases, with 12 bases left between them. CDR3: CASSRARMDTEAFF. DNA for the CDR3: TGTGCCAGTAGTAGGGCCCGTATGGACACTGAAGCTTTCTTT.

This clone was detected only a few times. The chain carries TRBV9 and TRBJ2-7; 8 bases map to TRBD1. J gave up 3 bases and V 3 bases, and 5 bases lay outside the gene matches. The length of the CDR3 is 14 residues. CDR1 and CDR2 (germline): SGDLS, YYNGEE. The CDR3 sequence: CASSDGQGFYEQYF. In DNA, the CDR3 is TGTGCCAGCAGCGACGGACAGGGATTCTACGAGCAGTACTTC.

The chain carries TRBV4-1 and TRBJ1-2, with TRBD1 identical over 10 bases. The CDR3 is 15 amino acids. The germline V gene has CDR1 MGHRA and CDR2 YSYEKL. The V gene end was trimmed by 3 bases and the J gene end by 6 bases; junction bases not matched to a gene: 7. The DNA for the CDR3 is TGCGCCAGCAGCCACCGGGTCGGGACAGGGGATGGCTACACCTTC. Amino acid sequence: CASSHRVGTGDGYTF.

This chain links TRBV6-5 with TRBJ1-1, with D possibly being TRBD1 (6 bases). The germline V gene has CDR1 MNHEY and CDR2 SVGAGI. The germline V and J ends were trimmed by 5 bases and 1 base, with 11 bases remaining between them. The CDR3 length is 14 residues. The CDR3 region has the DNA TGTGCCAGCAGTCCGACAGGACAGAACACTGAAGCTTTCTTT. Translation: CASSPTGQNTEAFF.

The CDR3: CASSLVRGILFEQYF. CDR3 DNA: TGTGCCAGCAGCTTAGTTCGGGGAATCTTGTTCGAGCAGTACTTC. The rearrangement uses TRBV7-2 and TRBJ2-7; D may be TRBD2 (5 bases). V shed 1 base and J shed 6 bases, with 16 bases lying between them. There are 15 residues in the CDR3. The germline V gene encodes CDR1 SGHTA and CDR2 FQGNSA.

For the CDR3, the DNA is TGTGCCAGCAGCCGTCGGACAGGGGGCCGGGTGGGGGGCACTGAAGCTTTCTTT. Its translation is CASSRRTGGRVGGTEAFF. V gene TRBV3-1 (or the pseudogene TRBV3-2) combines with J gene TRBJ1-1, with 11 bases identical to TRBD1. Germline values: CDR1 LGHDT, CDR2 YNNKEL (reference sequence). The CDR3 sequence is 18 residues long. The J segment lost 4 bases and the V segment lost 4 bases, leaving 14 bases of the junction unmatched.

This clone was picked up a small number of times. The identical CDR3 is also encoded by other nucleotide sequences in the sample. The rearrangement uses TRBV6-1 and TRBJ2-5; 12 bases are a match to TRBD2. CDR1 and CDR2 (germline): MNHNS, SASEGT. The CDR3 consists of 15 residues. Trimming at V came to 2 bases and at J to 2 bases, leaving 0 bases not matched to a gene. This CDR3 reads CASSELAGGQETQYF. CDR3 DNA: TGTGCCAGCAGTGAACTAGCGGGGGGGCAAGAGACCCAGTACTTC.

V usage is TRBV27 and J usage is TRBJ2-1; D possibly corresponds to TRBD2 (6 bases). V was cut by 0 bases and J by 7 bases, with 10 bases left in between. CDR1 MNHEY and CDR2 SMNVEV come from the germline V gene (reference sequence). The CDR3 length is 14 residues. CDR3 coding DNA: TGTGCCAGCAGTTTATCGCGTGCGGGGAATGAGCAGTTCTTC. It is translated as CASSLSRAGNEQFF.

This chain uses TRBV6-6 with TRBJ1-1; D is unclear. This CDR3 region has 14 residues. Per the germline V gene, CDR1 is MNHNY and CDR2 is SVGAGI (reference sequence). V was trimmed by 5 bases and J by 8 bases, leaving 18 bases between them. The CDR3 bases are TGTGCCAGCAGTCGATCGGGCCTCAAGAAGGAAGCTTTCTTT. The encoded protein is CASSRSGLKKEAFF.

This chain uses TRBV29-1 with TRBJ2-3, with 7 positions matching TRBD2. The CDR3 loop spans 14 amino acids. Germline CDR1 is SQVTM and CDR2 is ANQGSEA. V lost 5 bases to trimming and J lost 5 bases; unmatched junction nucleotides: 10. The CDR3 sequence is CSVRGGASEDTQYF. In DNA form, the CDR3 reads TGCAGCGTTAGGGGAGGGGCTAGCGAAGATACGCAGTATTTT.

This chain links TRBV6-5 with TRBJ2-2; D gene unclear. The CDR3 loop spans 14 amino acids. Trimming shortened V by 4 bases and J by 1 base, and 7 bases separated the two germline ends. Germline V gene data show CDR1 as MNHEY and CDR2 as SVGAGI. CDR3 sequence: CASSLRQNTGELFF. The CDR3 DNA reads TGTGCCAGCAGTTTGAGACAGAACACCGGGGAGCTGTTTTTT.

The chain employs TRBV5-1 and TRBJ2-1; tentatively, D is TRBD2 (6 bases). The germline gives CDR1 SGHRS, CDR2 YFSETQ. CDR3 length: 15 amino acids. Trimming removed 4 bases from V and 7 bases from J, with 18 bases in between. The CDR3 nucleotides are TGCGCCAGCAGCGGAGGGACTGGAATTTCGAATGAGCAGTTCTTC. Encoded protein: CASSGGTGISNEQFF.

The gene calls are TRBV27 and TRBJ2-6; weak D call: TRBD1 (5 bases). The germline gives CDR1 MNHEY, CDR2 SMNVEV (reference sequence). The CDR3 loop spans 15 amino acids. V lost 6 bases and J 0 bases, leaving 9 bases between the germline ends. The CDR3: CASRRGSSGANVLTF. The CDR3 region has the DNA TGTGCCAGCAGAAGGGGAAGCTCTGGGGCCAACGTCCTGACTTTC.

A remark on this clone: The germline gene is not matched at one end of the junction; a read error may be the cause. J is TRBJ2-1 and V is TRBV5-1; TRBD1 matches at 7 bases. This CDR3 contains 13 residues. Germline CDR1 is SGHRS and CDR2 is YFSETQ. The CDR3 region is CVSRDRGYNEQFF. The CDR3, as DNA: TGCGTCAGCCGGGACAGAGGATACAATGAGCAGTTCTTC.

The CDR3: CASTGQGQTGELFF. CDR3 DNA sequence: TGTGCCAGCACGGGACAGGGCCAAACCGGGGAGCTGTTTTTT. The chain employs TRBV9 and TRBJ2-2; TRBD1 matches 9 bases. J was trimmed by 5 bases and V by 6 bases; bases with no gene match: 5. This CDR3 is built from 14 residues. Germline CDR1 SGDLS, CDR2 YYNGEE.

V gene TRBV2 combines with J gene TRBJ2-1, with 10 bases fitting TRBD2. The V segment lost 6 bases and the J segment 9 bases; nucleotides outside the gene matches: 5. Germline CDR1 SNHLY, CDR2 FYNNEI. This CDR3 comprises 13 residues. CDR3 loop: CASRKRLAGEQFF. The DNA for the CDR3 is TGTGCCAGCAGGAAACGACTAGCGGGTGAGCAGTTCTTC.

The chain combines TRBV19 with TRBJ1-2; D is perhaps TRBD1 (5 bases). The germline CDR1 and CDR2 sequences are LNHDA and SQIVND (reference sequence). Deletions cut 3 bases from V and 9 bases from J, with 8 bases between. The CDR3 has 11 amino acids. As DNA, the CDR3 is TGTGCCAGTAGTATCGGGGGAAGCTACACCTTC. It codes for CASSIGGSYTF.

The chain joins TRBV2 to TRBJ2-1, with 9 bases that match TRBD1. CDR1 SNHLY and CDR2 FYNNEI come from the germline V gene. Trimming at V came to 6 bases and at J to 8 bases, leaving 8 bases not matched to a gene. CDR3 length equals 14 residues. The CDR3 sequence: CASRRGQGRDEQFF. In DNA, the CDR3 is TGTGCCAGCAGACGGGGACAGGGTAGGGATGAGCAGTTCTTC.